This T cell receptor beta chain was retrieved from a study of T cells in Graves' hyperthyroidism and ophthalmopathy. TCR beta CDR3 sequences were amplified from RNA transcripts. With the HTBI primer set, the TCR CDR3 went through a first round of RT-PCR. One entry per CDR3 protein, called by TCRdb with MiXCR from the multiplex PCR reads. Among a few hundred thousand distinct CDR3 sequences listed, around 21% were seen once. Germline V CDR1 and CDR2: MNHEY, SMNVEV (reference sequence). The CDR3 contains 15 residues. V was cut by 5 bases and J by 5 bases, with 18 bases left in between. This clonotype was picked up many times.

This chain connects TRBV27 to TRBJ2-5, with D perhaps assigned TRBD1 or TRBD2 (7 bases each). This sequence originates from a man aged 18-30 years with Graves' hyperthyroidism. The specimen was blood. The CDR3 loop reads CASSPWGGGGETQYF. For the CDR3, the DNA is TGTGCCAGCAGTCCTTGGGGAGGGGGCGGGGAGACCCAGTACTTC.